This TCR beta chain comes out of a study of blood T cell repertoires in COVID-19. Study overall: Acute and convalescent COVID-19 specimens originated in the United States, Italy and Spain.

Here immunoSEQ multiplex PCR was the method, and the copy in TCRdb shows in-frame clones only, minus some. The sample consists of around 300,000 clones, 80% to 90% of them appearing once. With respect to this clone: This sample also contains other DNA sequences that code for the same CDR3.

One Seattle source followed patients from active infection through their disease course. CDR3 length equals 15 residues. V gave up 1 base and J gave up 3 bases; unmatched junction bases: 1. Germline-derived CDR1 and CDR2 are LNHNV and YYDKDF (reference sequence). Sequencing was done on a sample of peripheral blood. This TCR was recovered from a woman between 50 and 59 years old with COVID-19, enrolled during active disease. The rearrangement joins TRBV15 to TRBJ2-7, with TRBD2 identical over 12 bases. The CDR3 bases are TGTGCCACCAGCAGAGGGACTAGCGGGAACTACGAGCAGTACTTC. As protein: CATSRGTSGNYEQYF.